The clone carrying this T cell receptor beta chain was seen only a few times. This sample was taken from a study of patients and donors after allogeneic stem cell transplantation. The CDR3 extends over 12 amino acids. Trimming took off 0 bases at V and 9 bases at J, with 6 bases between the two ends. CDR1 is LNHNV, CDR2 YYDKDF, per germline (reference sequence). TCRdb passed the RT-PCR reads through MiXCR, listing each CDR3 protein once. The repertoire has some 960,000 distinct CDR3 sequences, about a sixth of them found once; the top ten carry 5% to 6.5%. The chain has TRBV15 and TRBJ1-5; D unclear. Sequences were obtained from blood, either unsorted or a sorted T cell fraction (not recorded which). This sequence was found in a human donor who was either an allogeneic HSCT recipient or a stem cell or donor lymphocyte infusion donor (not recorded which). It is not recorded whose cells these are; they may come from a transplant donor. The chain's CDR3 is CATSRDGRPQHF. The CDR3 DNA follows: TGTGCCACCAGCAGAGATGGACGGCCCCAGCATTTT. The whole variable domain, remainder taken from reference TRBV15 and TRBJ1-5, is DAMVIQNPRYQVTQFGKPVTLSCSQTLNHNVMYWYQQKSSQAPKLLFHYYDKDFNNEADTPDNFQSRRPNTSFCFLDIRSPGLGDTAMYLCATSRDGRPQHFGDGTRLSIL.